The 27 T cell receptor beta chains given below trace back to one sample, sequenced in a study of memory CD4+ T cells and cytomegalovirus serostatus. Clones were sequenced by immunoSEQ multiplex PCR, and TCRdb holds only the in-frame ones, with some missing. The sample contains 50,000 or so clones, 80% to 85% of which appear only once. Single viable CD3+CD4+CD8-CD45RO+ cells were sorted as the memory CD4+ T cells. The sample taken for sequencing was memory CD4+ T cells from blood. Receptors originate from an adult in good health and CMV-seropositive.

This chain joins TRBV4-3 and TRBJ2-4; weak D call: TRBD1 (5 bases). Germline-derived CDR1 and CDR2 are LGHNA and YSLEER. This CDR3 comprises 16 residues. V shed 0 bases and J shed 7 bases, with 16 bases lying between them. The CDR3 reads CASSQDFRTRQNIQYF. The CDR3 DNA is TGCGCCAGCAGCCAAGATTTTAGGACAAGACAGAACATTCAGTACTTC.

The rearrangement links TRBV7-2 to TRBJ2-5, with 12 bases fitting TRBD2. The CDR3 has 17 residues. CDR1 is SGHTA, CDR2 FQGNSA, per germline. The trim removed 1 base at V and 4 bases at J, leaving 7 bases unmatched. CDR3 loop: CASSLGLAGAPVETQYF. DNA for the CDR3: TGTGCCAGCAGCTTAGGACTAGCGGGGGCCCCGGTAGAGACCCAGTACTTC.

By its share, this clone is medium-sized. J is TRBJ2-1 and V is TRBV6-1, with unresolved D. The ends were cut back, 2 bases at V and 5 bases at J, with 7 bases in the middle. Germline V lookup: CDR1 MNHNS, CDR2 SASEGT. The CDR3 runs 13 residues. CDR3 amino acids: CASSERKNNEQFF. The CDR3 nucleotides are TGTGCCAGCAGTGAACGAAAAAACAATGAGCAGTTCTTC.

The rearrangement links TRBV28 to TRBJ1-2, with D uncertain. Trimming pared 0 bases from V and 7 bases from J, leaving 3 bases between. This CDR3 has 11 residues. Germline loops: CDR1 MDHEN, CDR2 SYDVKM. The CDR3 DNA sequence: TGTGCCAGCAGTTTATGGGGTGGCTACACCTTC. Translated, it gives CASSLWGGYTF.

This chain joins TRBV2 and TRBJ1-2; D gene unclear. The V and J ends lost 8 bases and 8 bases respectively, with 18 bases between them. The CDR3 is 13 residues long. The germline V gene has CDR1 SNHLY and CDR2 FYNNEI. In nucleotides, the CDR3 is TGTGCCAGCTCCCAGGATTGGTCAAACGGCTACACCTTC. Amino acids: CASSQDWSNGYTF.

The chain couples TRBV5-6 to TRBJ2-3; 8 bases agree with TRBD1. The CDR3 is 14 residues long. Germline values: CDR1 SGHDT, CDR2 YYEEEE. The V and J ends lost 4 bases and 3 bases, in that order; junction bases with no gene match: 4. The CDR3 region is CASSQDRVTDTQYF. The CDR3 coding sequence is TGTGCCAGCAGCCAGGACAGGGTAACAGATACGCAGTATTTT.

The chain combines TRBV7-6 with TRBJ2-7, with 12 positions matching TRBD2. This CDR3 has 15 amino acids. From germline, CDR1 is SGHVS and CDR2 FNYEAQ. The ends lost 3 bases at V and 7 bases at J; junction bases unmatched: 7. CDR3 region: CASSLSSGRAWEQYF. The CDR3 region has the DNA TGTGCCAGCAGCTTGTCTAGCGGGAGGGCTTGGGAGCAGTACTTC.

This chain connects TRBV11-2 to TRBJ2-7; D perhaps matches TRBD1 (5 bases). The CDR3 length is 12 residues. Germline V CDR1 and CDR2: SGHAT, FQNNGV. Trimming took 5 bases from V and 5 from J, leaving 10 bases between them. CDR3 loop: CASSTQGHEQYF. DNA for the CDR3: TGTGCCAGCAGCACCCAGGGTCACGAGCAGTACTTC.

This sequence joins TRBV4-2 and TRBJ1-2, with TRBD1 matching over 7 bases. From germline, CDR1 is LGHNA and CDR2 YNFKEQ. V shed 3 bases, J shed 7 bases, and the junction held 8 bases outside the gene matches. This CDR3 has 14 amino acids. This CDR3 is CASSQETGYGGYTF. DNA of the CDR3: TGTGCCAGCAGCCAGGAGACAGGGTACGGTGGCTACACCTTC.

This clone showed up just a few times. This chain joins TRBV7-3 and TRBJ2-3; 7 bases match TRBD1. Trimming at V came to 2 bases and at J to 4 bases, leaving 0 bases not matched to a gene. Germline V gives CDR1 SGHTA, CDR2 FQGTGA. This CDR3 has 13 residues. In nucleotides, the CDR3 is TGTGCCAGCAGCTTACAGGGGGCAGATACGCAGTATTTT. Protein product: CASSLQGADTQYF.

The CDR3 DNA follows: TGTGCCAGTAGTATTAATAAGGACACTGAAGCTTTCTTT. Amino acids: CASSINKDTEAFF. The chain has TRBV19 and TRBJ1-1; D gene unclear. Germline V CDR1 and CDR2: LNHDA, SQIVND (reference sequence). V was pared by 3 bases and J by 3 bases, with 8 bases between. CDR3 length: 13 amino acids.

The gene calls are TRBV28 and TRBJ2-1; possibly TRBD1 for D (6 bases). Trimming stripped 6 bases from V and 6 bases from J, with 9 bases between. This CDR3 region has 12 residues. Germline V gene sequence: CDR1 MDHEN, CDR2 SYDVKM. The CDR3 DNA follows: TGTGCCAGCAGCCTACAGGGCAATGAGCAGTTCTTC. Translating gives CASSLQGNEQFF.

This rearrangement joins TRBV5-1 to TRBJ2-7; 8 bases fit TRBD2. With V trimmed by 3 bases and J by 3 bases, 11 bases remained unmatched. Germline-derived CDR1 and CDR2 are SGHRS and YFSETQ. This CDR3 has 16 amino acids. DNA for the CDR3: TGCGCCAGCAGCTCAGGGCTAGCGGGTTCGGGCTACGAGCAGTACTTC. Translated, it gives CASSSGLAGSGYEQYF.

DNA of the CDR3: TGTGCCTGGGCTGGGGCCAACGTCCTGACTTTC. Translated: CAWAGANVLTF. V gene TRBV30 combines with J gene TRBJ2-6; no reliable D call. The CDR3 spans 11 residues. Trimming stripped 5 bases from V and 2 bases from J, with 1 base between. CDR1 GTSNPN and CDR2 SVGIG come from the germline V gene (reference sequence). Full variable domain (missing parts from reference TRBV30 and TRBJ2-6): SQTIHQWPATLVQPVGSPLSLECTVEGTSNPNLYWYRQAAGRGLQLLFYSVGIGQISSEVPQNLSASRPQDRQFILSSKKLLLSDSGFYLCAWAGANVLTFGAGSRLTVL.

This rearrangement joins TRBV27 to TRBJ2-2; unclear D gene. Germline V gene sequence: CDR1 MNHEY, CDR2 SMNVEV (reference sequence). Trimming took 6 bases from V and 3 from J, leaving 5 bases between them. CDR3 length: 12 residues. The CDR3 spells CASSGYTGELFF. The CDR3 bases are TGTGCCAGCAGCGGTTACACCGGGGAGCTGTTTTTT.

The rearrangement links TRBV6-1 to TRBJ2-1, with 8 bases aligning to TRBD2. Losses at the gene ends were 2 bases for V and 4 bases for J; bases not matched to a gene: 4. There are 15 residues in the CDR3. CDR1 and CDR2 from the germline V gene are MNHNS and SASEGT. In nucleotides, the CDR3 is TGTGCCAGCAGTGAATGGGGACTAGATTACAATGAGCAGTTCTTC. It yields the protein CASSEWGLDYNEQFF.

The rearrangement joins TRBV7-6 to TRBJ1-2; D is possibly TRBD1 (5 bases). Germline assignment: CDR1 SGHVS and CDR2 FNYEAQ. The CDR3 is 16 amino acids. Deletions cut 5 bases from V and 2 bases from J, with 18 bases between. The CDR3 coding sequence is TGTGCCAGCAGCCCGACTTGGGGGACGGCGAACTATGGCTACACCTTC. It translates to CASSPTWGTANYGYTF.

This rearrangement joins TRBV2 to TRBJ2-1; a possible D gene is TRBD2 (5 bases). The germline V gene encodes CDR1 SNHLY and CDR2 FYNNEI. V lost 7 bases and J lost 0, with 10 bases in between. CDR3 size: 14 residues. In DNA, the CDR3 is TGTGCCAGCACGGGGATACTCTCCTACAATGAGCAGTTCTTC. Translation: CASTGILSYNEQFF. The entire variable domain, with the rest obtained from reference TRBV2 and TRBJ2-1, is as follows: EPEVTQTPSHQVTQMGQEVILRCVPISNHLYFYWYRQILGQKVEFLVSFYNNEISEKSEIFDDQFSVERPDGSNFTLKIRSTKLEDSAMYFCASTGILSYNEQFFGPGTRLTVL.

A single count supports this clone. One junction end does not reproduce the germline sequence, and a read error may be involved. The sample holds other DNA sequences that translate to the same CDR3. The V call is TRBV25-1, the J call TRBJ1-4, with a weak D call TRBD1 (5 bases). CDR3 size: 13 residues. Germline CDR1 MGHDK, CDR2 SYGVNS. The CDR3 DNA sequence: TGTGCCAGCAGTGCTGGGGCTAATGAAAAACTGTTTTTC. The encoded protein is CASSAGANEKLFF. The whole variable domain, remainder taken from reference TRBV25-1 and TRBJ1-4, is EADIYQTPRYLVIGTGKKITLECSQTMGHDKMYWYQQDPGMELHLIHYSYGVNSTEKGDLSSESTVSRIRTEHFPLTLESARPSHTSQYLCASSAGANEKLFFGSGTQLSVL.

This clone showed up just a few times. The gene calls are TRBV2 and TRBJ2-7; D possibly corresponds to TRBD2 (5 bases). Trimming left V 3 bases short and J 0 bases short, with 15 bases between. Germline V lookup: CDR1 SNHLY, CDR2 FYNNEI. This CDR3 spans 16 amino acids. DNA for the CDR3: TGTGCCAGCAGTGAGGAGGCTCTCAGGAGCTCCTACGAGCAGTACTTC. Its translation is CASSEEALRSSYEQYF.

In its sample, this clone was seen a few times. The CDR3 is CASSLGVVGYEQYF. As DNA, the CDR3 is TGTGCCAGCAGCCTGGGAGTTGTGGGGTACGAGCAGTACTTC. The chain employs TRBV4-2 and TRBJ2-7; possibly TRBD2 for D (5 bases). This CDR3 has 14 amino acids. The germline gives CDR1 LGHNA, CDR2 YNFKEQ. V was pared by 4 bases and J by 4 bases, with 14 bases between.

The gene calls are TRBV7-6 and TRBJ1-6; D remains unclear. V shed 5 bases and J shed 6 bases, with 11 bases lying between them. Germline V CDR1 and CDR2: SGHVS, FNYEAQ. CDR3 length equals 14 residues. CDR3 sequence: CASSEEISNSPLHF. CDR3 DNA: TGTGCCAGCAGCGAAGAGATAAGTAATTCACCCCTCCACTTT. Complete variable domain (other parts from reference TRBV7-6 and TRBJ1-6): GAGVSQSPRYKVTKRGQDVALRCDPISGHVSLYWYRQALGQGPEFLTYFNYEAQQDKSGLPNDRFSAERPEGSISTLTIQRTEQRDSAMYRCASSEEISNSPLHFGNGTRLTVT.

The chain has TRBV28 and TRBJ2-1; 7 positions match TRBD2. The CDR3 has 13 amino acids. In germline, CDR1 is MDHEN, CDR2 SYDVKM. With 5 bases clipped from V and 8 bases from J, the junction kept 6 bases outside the gene matches. The CDR3 sequence: CASSGGRAHEQFF. CDR3 nucleotides: TGTGCCAGCAGTGGAGGGAGGGCTCATGAGCAGTTCTTC.

CDR3 protein: CASSPPLLAEQYF. The CDR3 DNA sequence: TGTGCCAGCAGCCCCCCTTTGCTGGCCGAGCAGTACTTC. The chain links TRBV7-9 to TRBJ2-7; D is unclear. The CDR3 is made up of 13 amino acids. Deletions cut 5 bases from V and 6 bases from J, with 14 bases between. Germline assignment: CDR1 SEHNR and CDR2 FQNEAQ (reference sequence). Full variable domain (outside the CDR3, taken from reference TRBV7-9 and TRBJ2-7): DTGVSQNPRHKITKRGQNVTFRCDPISEHNRLYWYRQTLGQGPEFLTYFQNEAQLEKSRLLSDRFSAERPKGSFSTLEIQRTEQGDSAMYLCASSPPLLAEQYFGPGTRLTVT.

This chain joins TRBV6-1 and TRBJ1-1; perhaps TRBD1 as D (6 bases). This CDR3 has 14 residues. Germline CDR1 MNHNS, CDR2 SASEGT. Trimming took 6 bases from V and 3 from J, leaving 14 bases between them. The DNA of the CDR3 is TGTGCCAGCAGGGCATGGGGGGCGGACACTGAAGCTTTCTTT. This translates into CASRAWGADTEAFF.

The V and J genes are TRBV28 and TRBJ2-5; 9 bases line up with TRBD1. The better agreement between TRBJ2-7 and the DNA end casts doubt on the J call. In germline, CDR1 is MDHEN, CDR2 SYDVKM. The CDR3 runs 15 residues. CDR3 residues: CASSSRTGASYEQYF. Here the CDR3 DNA reads TGTGCCAGCAGTTCCAGGACAGGGGCCTCCTACGAGCAGTACTTC.

The rearrangement uses TRBV5-1 and TRBJ2-1; 14 bases map to TRBD2. V lost 4 bases to trimming and J lost 7 bases; unmatched junction nucleotides: 7. Germline lookup yields CDR1 SGHRS and CDR2 YFSETQ. The CDR3 loop spans 16 amino acids. CDR3 region: CASSPGLAGVGNEQFF. The CDR3 DNA reads as TGCGCCAGCAGCCCGGGACTAGCGGGAGTCGGGAATGAGCAGTTCTTC. Together with reference TRBV5-1 and TRBJ2-1, the CDR3 gives the full variable domain: KAGVTQTPRYLIKTRGQQVTLSCSPISGHRSVSWYQQTPGQGLQFLFEYFSETQRNKGNFPGRFSGRQFSNSRSEMNVSTLELGDSALYLCASSPGLAGVGNEQFFGPGTRLTVL.